Listed below are T cell receptor beta chains from one sample, sequenced in a study of control samples from healthy donors and cancer patients. This table comes from immunoSEQ multiplex PCR, and its TCRdb copy is limited to in-frame clones, with some not included. Here the sample spans approximately 94,000 clones, approximately 90% being singletons. The sample was blood. These receptors originate from a woman in her forties or fifties in good health. Each CDR3 is given with its conserved first and last residue. D genes are given only for firm matches. Clone size is given for some rows only: seen once, a few or many times, or a class if the clone is expanded.

j_call | clone_size | v_call | d_call | cdr3_nt | cdr3_aa
TRBJ2-7 | NA | TRBV7-2 | TRBD1 | TGTGCCAGCAGCACAGGGACAGGGGGGCCGTACGAGCAGTACTTC | CASSTGTGGPYEQYF
TRBJ1-6 | NA | TRBV19 | NA | TGTGCCAGTACCATGGGGAAGAGCTCCTATAATTCACCCCTCCACTTT | CASTMGKSSYNSPLHF
TRBJ2-7 | NA | TRBV7-6 | NA | TGTGCCAGCAGCATCACAGATCCAGGGAGCGAGCAGTACTTC | CASSITDPGSEQYF
TRBJ1-6 | NA | TRBV19 | NA | TGTGCCAGTAGTATAACAGGGTCCAATAATTCACCCCTCCACTTT | CASSITGSNNSPLHF
TRBJ2-7 | NA | TRBV7-9 | TRBD2 | TGTGCCAGCAGCTTAGGGGGCACCGGGACTAGCGGGGGCGAGCAGTACTTC | CASSLGGTGTSGGEQYF
TRBJ2-5 | few | TRBV18 | NA | TGTGCCAGCTCACCCGGCGCTGAGGGGACCCAGTACTTC | CASSPGAEGTQYF
TRBJ2-2 | NA | TRBV7-2 | NA | TGTGCCAGCAGCTCCTATATACCCGGGGAGCTGTTTTTT | CASSSYIPGELFF
TRBJ1-2 | NA | TRBV2 | NA | TGTGCCAGCAGTGTTGGCCTTGGCTATGGCTACACCTTC | CASSVGLGYGYTF
TRBJ1-1 | NA | TRBV4-2 | NA | TGTGCCAGCAGCCAAGCTCTGGGTGGGGGACAGAACACTGAAGCTTTCTTT | CASSQALGGGQNTEAFF
TRBJ2-7 | NA | TRBV3-1/TRBV3-2 | NA | TGTGCCAGCAGCCCCGACAACTCCTACGAGCAGTACTTC | CASSPDNSYEQYF
TRBJ1-5 | NA | TRBV6-5 | NA | TGTGCCAGCAGACCCATCAATCAGCCCCAGCATTTT | CASRPINQPQHF
TRBJ1-2 | NA | TRBV27 | TRBD1 | TGTGCCAGCGGTCGCAACAGGGGGCCTAACTATGGCTACACCTTC | CASGRNRGPNYGYTF
TRBJ2-1 | few | TRBV4-3 | NA | TGCGCCAGCAGCCAAGCTTCAATTGGAGGCGGGAATCTTCCGGATGAGCAGTTCTTC | CASSQASIGGGNLPDEQFF
TRBJ2-7 | NA | TRBV5-1 | NA | TGCGCCAGCAGCTTGGAGGTGGCCGACCAGCGGTACTTC | CASSLEVADQRYF
TRBJ2-4 | NA | TRBV3-1/TRBV3-2 | TRBD2 | TGTGCCAGCAGCCAAGGCCGCGCGACTAGCGGGAGACAAAACATTCAGTACTTC | CASSQGRATSGRQNIQYF
TRBJ2-3 | few | TRBV29-1 | TRBD2 | TGCAGCGCCCAGCGGGACACAGATACGCAGTATTTT | CSAQRDTDTQYF
TRBJ2-1 | NA | TRBV7-2 | NA | TGTGCCAGCAGCTTAGCGATTAGCTTCTACAATGAGCAGTTCTTC | CASSLAISFYNEQFF
TRBJ2-2 | few | TRBV2 | TRBD1 | TGTGCCAGCAGTGAAGCAAGGGGACAGGGGGCGCCTCCCGGGGAGCTGTTTTTT | CASSEARGQGAPPGELFF
TRBJ2-1 | NA | TRBV15 | NA | TGTGCCACCAGCAGGGAGCCCCCGGGGAGCTCCTACAATGAGCAGTTCTTC | CATSREPPGSSYNEQFF
TRBJ2-3 | NA | TRBV5-4 | NA | TGTGCCAGCAGAAGAGAGGGTCGCACAGATACGCAGTATTTT | CASRREGRTDTQYF
TRBJ1-6 | NA | TRBV6-4 | TRBD1 | TGTGCCAGCAGTACGGCCGGGACAGGGAAATCACCCCTCCACTTT | CASSTAGTGKSPLHF
TRBJ2-3 | NA | TRBV4-3 | TRBD2 | TGCGCCAGCAGCCCCGGACTAGCTGCGGATACGCAGTATTTT | CASSPGLAADTQYF
TRBJ1-2 | once | TRBV7-2 | TRBD1 | TGTGCCAGCAGCTGGGACAGGGCTAACTATGGCTACACCTTC | CASSWDRANYGYTF
TRBJ2-7 | NA | TRBV28 | NA | TGTGCCAGCAGTTTATGGCCTAGCTCTACCTCTTTATCCTACGAGCAGTACTTC | CASSLWPSSTSLSYEQYF
TRBJ1-5 | NA | TRBV7-8 | NA | TGTGCCAGCAGTCGTACCGGGACACCGGGGGGCCAGCCCCAGCATTTT | CASSRTGTPGGQPQHF
TRBJ2-4 | NA | TRBV3-1/TRBV3-2 | TRBD2 | TGTGCCAGCAGCTTGCGAGGGGCAGCGGGGGTAGCCAAAAACATTCAGTACTTC | CASSLRGAAGVAKNIQYF
TRBJ2-4 | once | TRBV7-9 | NA | TGTGCCAGCAGCTCCGTTGGTGAACTAGCCAAAAACATTCAGTACTTC | CASSSVGELAKNIQYF
TRBJ1-1 | NA | TRBV10-1 | NA | TGCGCCAGAGGAGAAAAGACTGAAGCTTTCTTT | CARGEKTEAFF
TRBJ1-6 | NA | TRBV7-2 | NA | TGTGCCAGCAGCTTAGCGGGTGTGGGGGTGGGGTCGGATTCACCCCTCCACTTT | CASSLAGVGVGSDSPLHF
TRBJ1-1 | NA | TRBV18 | TRBD1 | TGTGCCAGCTCACCGGGACAGAGCCACATGAACACTGAAGCTTTCTTT | CASSPGQSHMNTEAFF
TRBJ1-3 | NA | TRBV29-1 | NA | TGCAGCGCTCACGCAGGGCAAACAAACACCATATATTTT | CSAHAGQTNTIYF
TRBJ2-3 | NA | TRBV2 | NA | TGTGCCAGCAGTGATGGCGGTCCGAGCACAGATACGCAGTATTTT | CASSDGGPSTDTQYF
TRBJ2-1 | few | TRBV6-2/TRBV6-3 | TRBD2 | TGTGCCAGCAGCGTGACTAGCGGGGGTTACAATGAGCAGTTCTTC | CASSVTSGGYNEQFF
TRBJ2-7 | NA | TRBV18 | TRBD1 | TGTGCCAGCTCACCACTGGGACAGGGGCCACACGAGCAGTACTTC | CASSPLGQGPHEQYF
TRBJ2-5 | once | TRBV28 | TRBD1 | TGTGCCAGCAGTTTACCACAGGGGGTTAAAGAGACCCAGTACTTC | CASSLPQGVKETQYF
TRBJ2-7 | NA | TRBV29-1 | TRBD1 | TGCAGCGTTGGATCCGGGACAGGGGTCCGCGAGCAGTACTTC | CSVGSGTGVREQYF
TRBJ2-5 | NA | TRBV3-1/TRBV3-2 | NA | TGTGCCAGCAGCCAAGCCGCGGGGATGAAGGAGACCCAGTACTTC | CASSQAAGMKETQYF
TRBJ1-2 | NA | TRBV5-1 | TRBD1 | TGCGCCAGCAACACGAACCCAGGGGGAGGCTACACCTTC | CASNTNPGGGYTF
TRBJ2-5 | NA | TRBV3-1/TRBV3-2 | TRBD2 | TGTGCCAGCAGCCAAAACCCAAGCGGGGGGGAGACCCAGTACTTC | CASSQNPSGGETQYF
TRBJ1-6 | NA | TRBV19 | TRBD1 | TGTGCCAGTAGTATCGGTGGACAGGGGGCTTGGGAGGCCCTCCACTTT | CASSIGGQGAWEALHF
TRBJ1-2 | NA | TRBV4-1 | NA | TGCGCCAGCAGCGACGGCGGGAGGGGAGGAAACTATGGCTACACCTTC | CASSDGGRGGNYGYTF